Below, one TCR beta chain is given with its context. The data belong to a study of long-term antiretroviral therapy in people with HIV. Study in general: Sampling started about a decade before the 2015 immediate-ART recommendation.

The CDR3 has 15 residues. Trimming removed 6 bases at V and 3 bases at J, with 17 bases between. CDR1 SNHLY and CDR2 FYNNEI come from the germline V gene. It was version v3.0 of the immunoSEQ assay that was run at survey level. Sequencing was performed with immunoSEQ multiplex PCR; in TCRdb, only in-frame clones are kept and a portion is missing. The data show approximately 32,000 clones, 83% seen once. V is TRBV2 and J is TRBJ2-5; D is ambiguous. The sample was unsorted PBMCs, taken 0.4 years before starting antiretroviral therapy. The TCR was taken from a man younger than 35 with HIV. The chain's CDR3 is CASSPTYGLEETQYF. The CDR3 region has the DNA TGTGCCAGCAGCCCGACGTACGGCCTGGAAGAGACCCAGTACTTC. The whole variable domain, remainder taken from reference TRBV2 and TRBJ2-5, is EPEVTQTPSHQVTQMGQEVILRCVPISNHLYFYWYRQILGQKVEFLVSFYNNEISEKSEIFDDQFSVERPDGSNFTLKIRSTKLEDSAMYFCASSPTYGLEETQYFGPGTRLLVL.